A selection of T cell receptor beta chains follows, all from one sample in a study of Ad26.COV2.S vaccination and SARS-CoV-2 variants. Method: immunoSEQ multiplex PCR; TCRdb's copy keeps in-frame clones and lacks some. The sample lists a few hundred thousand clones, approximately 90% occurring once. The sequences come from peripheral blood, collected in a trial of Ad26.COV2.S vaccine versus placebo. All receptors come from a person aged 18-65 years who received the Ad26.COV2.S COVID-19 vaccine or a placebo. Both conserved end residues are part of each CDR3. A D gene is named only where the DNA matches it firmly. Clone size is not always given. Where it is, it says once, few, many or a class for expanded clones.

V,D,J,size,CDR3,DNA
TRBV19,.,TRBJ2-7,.,CASSPLGDSYEQYF,TGTGCCAGTAGTCCCCTAGGCGACTCCTACGAGCAGTACTTC
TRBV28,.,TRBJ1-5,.,CASSGGDNHQPQHF,TGTGCCAGCAGCGGGGGGGACAACCATCAGCCCCAGCATTTT
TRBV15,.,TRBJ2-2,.,CATSRAAGNTGELFF,TGTGCCACCAGCAGAGCGGCAGGGAACACCGGGGAGCTGTTTTTT
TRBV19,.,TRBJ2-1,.,CASSMGPSRLSNEQFF,TGTGCCAGTAGTATGGGGCCGAGCCGCTTGAGCAATGAGCAGTTCTTC
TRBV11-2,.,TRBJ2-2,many,CASSLARGNGELFF,TGTGCCAGCAGCTTGGCTAGGGGAAACGGGGAGCTGTTTTTT
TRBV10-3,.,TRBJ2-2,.,CAISEVAGELFF,TGTGCCATCAGTGAGGTGGCCGGGGAGCTGTTTTTT
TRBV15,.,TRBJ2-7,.,CATSEGQPPSYEQYF,TGTGCCACCAGCGAGGGGCAGCCCCCTTCCTACGAGCAGTACTTC
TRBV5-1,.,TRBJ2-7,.,CASSLGRGSEQYF,TGCGCCAGCAGCCTGGGGAGGGGGAGCGAGCAGTACTTC
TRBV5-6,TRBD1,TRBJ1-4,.,CASSRTGDSATNEKLFF,TGTGCCAGCAGCCGAACAGGGGACAGTGCAACTAATGAAAAACTGTTTTTT
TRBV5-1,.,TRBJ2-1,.,CASSPGPSVEQFF,TGCGCCAGCAGCCCGGGCCCTTCGGTGGAGCAGTTCTTC
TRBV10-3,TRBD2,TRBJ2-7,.,CAIKKASGDSYEQYF,TGTGCCATCAAGAAAGCTAGCGGGGACTCCTACGAGCAGTACTTC
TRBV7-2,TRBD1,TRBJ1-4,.,CASSGGGQTNEKLFF,TGTGCCAGCAGCGGGGGGGGACAGACTAATGAAAAACTGTTTTTT
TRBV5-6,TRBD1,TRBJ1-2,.,CASSLGPGGSYGYTF,TGTGCCAGCAGCTTGGGGCCAGGGGGGAGCTATGGCTACACCTTC
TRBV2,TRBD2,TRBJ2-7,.,CASSPRQRGIEQYF,TGTGCCAGCAGCCCTCGGCAGCGGGGAATCGAGCAGTACTTC
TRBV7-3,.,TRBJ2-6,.,CASSWRERLLTGANVLTF,TGTGCCAGCAGCTGGCGGGAACGGCTGTTGACTGGGGCCAACGTCCTGACTTTC
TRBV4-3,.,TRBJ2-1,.,CASSQWGENEQFF,TGCGCCAGCAGCCAATGGGGGGAGAATGAGCAGTTCTTC
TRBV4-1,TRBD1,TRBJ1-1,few,CASSQDWTGVEAFF,TGCGCCAGCAGCCAAGATTGGACAGGGGTCGAAGCTTTCTTT
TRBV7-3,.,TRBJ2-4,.,CASSAEDGRIQYF,TGTGCCAGCAGCGCCGAGGACGGACGAATTCAGTACTTC
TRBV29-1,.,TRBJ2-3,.,CSVEPYIEDTQYF,TGCAGCGTTGAGCCTTACATCGAAGATACGCAGTATTTT
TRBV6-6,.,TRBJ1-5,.,CASSYQTGNQPQHF,TGTGCCAGCAGTTATCAAACAGGGAATCAGCCCCAGCATTTT
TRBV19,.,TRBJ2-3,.,CASSISDTQYF,TGTGCCAGTAGTATCTCAGATACGCAGTATTTT